The clone carrying this TCR beta chain has just one count. The data belong to a study of technical replicates of blood from four donors. Sequencing was performed with immunoSEQ multiplex PCR; in TCRdb, only in-frame clones are kept and a portion is missing. The sample lists 50,000 to 70,000 clones, around 93% occurring once. V lost 8 bases, J lost 0 bases, and 13 bases lay in between. The germline CDR1 and CDR2 sequences are MNHNS and SASEGT. The CDR3 covers 14 residues. Sequencing used PBMCs. This chain links TRBV6-1 with TRBJ1-1; D unclear. The receptor's source is a human donor in good health. Some clones in this sample may be carry-over from other donors' samples. For the CDR3, the DNA is TGTGCCAGCCTGGAGAGCGGACTGAACACTGAAGCTTTCTTT. This codes for CASLESGLNTEAFF.